What follows describes a single T cell receptor (beta chain). Its target is unknown. CDR1 is SGHRS and CDR2 is YFSETQ in the germline V gene. The length of the CDR3 is 15 residues. V was trimmed by 0 bases and J by 1 base, leaving 10 bases between them. The sample is drawn from a study of CD8 T cells in ankylosing spondylitis. Notes on the study in general: Ankylosing spondylitis blood seemed to carry a telltale TCR beta motif made of about 8 highly homologous variants. Disease-linked clones bore a CD8+ phenotype, appearing relatively rarely in peripheral blood.

MiXCR was run by TCRdb on the 5' RACE reads, yielding one entry per CDR3 protein. This sample has approximately 400,000 distinct CDR3 sequences, with roughly 26% found just once. The sequenced sample was blood, either unsorted or a sorted T cell fraction (not recorded which). J is TRBJ2-5 and V is TRBV5-1, with D possibly being TRBD2 (5 bases). This receptor was taken from a male donor with ankylosing spondylitis. CDR3 residues: CASSLAPLGQETQYF. Here the CDR3 DNA reads TGCGCCAGCAGCTTGGCCCCACTAGGCCAAGAGACCCAGTACTTC.